The rows below give T cell receptor beta chains drawn from one sample of a study of response to subunit inactivated influenza vaccine. TCRdb passed the RT-PCR reads through MiXCR, listing each CDR3 protein once. The table lists about 700,000 distinct CDR3 sequences, approximately 15% of them singletons. Source: PBMCs from blood, taken about 11 days after vaccination. All receptors derive from a man aged 50-60 years who received an inactivated influenza vaccine. Both conserved end residues are part of each CDR3. The D gene is left open where the match is weak. Rows may omit the clone size; those that give it use once, few, many or a size class.

v_gene	d_gene	j_gene	abundance	CDR3aa	CDR3nt
TRBV4-1	NA	TRBJ2-2	few	CASSQDWDGEWVTGELFF	TGCGCCAGCAGCCAAGATTGGGATGGCGAGTGGGTCACCGGGGAGCTGTTTTTT
TRBV27	TRBD2	TRBJ2-1	many	CASSLLVGRSHNEQFF	TGTGCCAGCAGTTTATTGGTCGGGAGGTCCCACAATGAGCAGTTCTTC
TRBV9	TRBD1	TRBJ1-1	few	CASSVDPQGVETEAFF	TGTGCCAGCAGCGTAGACCCGCAGGGGGTGGAAACTGAAGCTTTCTTT
TRBV7-6	TRBD2	TRBJ2-5	few	CASTGLAGETQYF	TGTGCCAGCACCGGACTAGCCGGTGAGACCCAGTACTTC
TRBV6-1	NA	TRBJ2-2	NA	CASSVRRNTGELFF	TGTGCCAGCAGTGTTAGGCGTAACACCGGGGAGCTGTTTTTT
TRBV3-1	NA	TRBJ2-7	many	CASSREIKGSYEQYF	TGTGCCAGCAGCCGCGAAATTAAGGGCTCCTACGAGCAGTACTTC
TRBV12-5	TRBD2	TRBJ2-1	NA	CASGSEGSGSVKGNEQFF	TGTGCTAGTGGCAGCGAGGGTAGCGGGAGCGTTAAGGGAAATGAGCAGTTCTTC
TRBV5-6	NA	TRBJ1-1	NA	CASSIGTSNTEAFF	TGTGCCAGCAGCATCGGGACATCGAACACTGAAGCTTTCTTT
TRBV20-1	TRBD2	TRBJ2-5	many	CSASPSGGARETQYF	TGCAGTGCTAGTCCTAGCGGGGGGGCACGAGAGACCCAGTACTTC
TRBV28	TRBD1	TRBJ2-7	NA	CASRAGQGPSYEQYF	TGTGCCAGCAGAGCGGGACAGGGGCCCTCCTACGAGCAGTACTTC
TRBV20-1	NA	TRBJ2-7	NA	CSARDQGDPFEQYF	TGCAGTGCTAGAGATCAAGGGGACCCCTTCGAGCAGTACTTC
TRBV10-1	TRBD2	TRBJ2-3	NA	CASGDYPTQYF	TGCGCCAGCGGGGACTATCCAACGCAGTATTTT
TRBV11-2	TRBD1	TRBJ2-3	NA	CASSSRDRATDTQYF	TGTGCCAGCAGCTCTCGCGACAGGGCCACAGATACGCAGTATTTT
TRBV2	TRBD2	TRBJ2-1	few	CASLNEGAGGGNEQFF	TGTGCCAGCCTGAATGAGGGAGCGGGAGGCGGCAATGAGCAGTTCTTC
TRBV4-1	NA	TRBJ2-1	few	CASSQDLQGGWQFF	TGCGCCAGCAGCCAAGATCTTCAGGGGGGATGGCAGTTCTTC
TRBV12-3/TRBV12-4	NA	TRBJ1-3	NA	CASTILGNTIYF	TGTGCCAGCACTATATTAGGAAACACCATATATTTT
TRBV20-1	NA	TRBJ2-7	few	CSARQGGNSYEQYF	TGCAGTGCCAGACAGGGAGGGAACTCCTACGAGCAGTACTTC
TRBV6-5	NA	TRBJ2-7	few	CASSYSRTDYEQYF	TGTGCCAGCAGTTACTCTCGGACAGACTACGAGCAGTACTTC
TRBV30	TRBD1	TRBJ1-5	few	CAWSVRTGNSNQPQHF	TGTGCCTGGAGTGTACGGACAGGTAATAGCAATCAGCCCCAGCATTTT